This TCR beta chain was retrieved from a study of response to subunit inactivated influenza vaccine. Study-wide results and caveats: The authors suggested that every seasonal influenza vaccination recruits few new T cells.

Using its own MiXCR run on the RT-PCR reads, TCRdb lists one record per CDR3 protein. The sample consists of under 500,000 distinct CDR3 sequences, roughly 11% of them appearing once. Details on this clonotype: Its specificity is unknown.

The CDR3 has 14 residues. Germline loops: CDR1 MDHEN, CDR2 SYDVKM. Trimming left V 7 bases short and J 2 bases short, with 12 bases between. Sequenced here: PBMCs from blood, sampled roughly 48 days after vaccination. This sequence was found in a man aged 45-65 years who received an inactivated influenza vaccine. V is TRBV28 and J is TRBJ1-5, with a weak D call TRBD1 (6 bases). The CDR3 nucleotides are TGTGCCAGCACAGCCGACAGGCGCAATCAGCCCCAGCATTTT. This sequence encodes CASTADRRNQPQHF.